Listed below are T cell receptor beta chains from one sample, sequenced in a study of human versus mouse CDR3 diversity and MHC coevolution. TCRdb's copy holds only in-frame clones and misses some; the assay was immunoSEQ multiplex PCR. This table holds tens of thousands of clones, 90% to 95% found once. The source material was naive CD4+ T cells from blood. These receptors were collected from a person in their sixties or seventies in good health. Both conserved end residues are part of each CDR3. Fields, in order: J gene, V gene, CDR3 length, clone size, D gene, CDR3 DNA, CDR3 protein. The D gene is left open where the match is weak. Size is stated for part of the rows, as once, few or many counts, or as a class when the clone is expanded.

>TRBJ2-7|TRBV11-3|15|.|.
TGTGCCAGCGCCTTAGGAGGCGCGGGAAACAACGAGCAGTACTTC
CASALGGAGNNEQYF
>TRBJ2-2|TRBV7-9|15|.|TRBD2
TGTGCCAGCAGCCGAACTAGCGGGAGTACCGGGGAGCTGTTTTTT
CASSRTSGSTGELFF
>TRBJ2-5|TRBV5-1|13|.|TRBD2
TGCGCCAGCACCCACGCGGGAGCAGAGACCCAGTACTTC
CASTHAGAETQYF
>TRBJ2-3|TRBV19|15|.|.
TGTGCCAGTAGCCCGTTGCAGGGTGGTTGGGATACGCAGTATTTT
CASSPLQGGWDTQYF
>TRBJ1-4|TRBV5-1|14|.|TRBD1
TGCGCCAGCAGCTTCCAAGGGGGCCGTGAAAAACTGTTTTTT
CASSFQGGREKLFF
>TRBJ2-5|TRBV7-2|15|.|.
TGTGCCAGCAGCTTACTGGCAGGGGAGGGCGAGACCCAGTACTTC
CASSLLAGEGETQYF
>TRBJ2-1|TRBV23-1|15|.|TRBD1
TGCGCCAGCTTTTCCGGACCGACAGGGTACAATGAGCAGTTCTTC
CASFSGPTGYNEQFF
>TRBJ2-1|TRBV5-1|16|.|.
TGCGCCAGCAGCTTGGACGGGAGAAGTACCTACAATGAGCAGTTCTTC
CASSLDGRSTYNEQFF
>TRBJ2-3|TRBV7-3|14|.|.
TGCGCCAGCAGTTACGCACCCGAGGTAGATACGCAGTATTTT
CASSYAPEVDTQYF
>TRBJ1-6|TRBV9|12|.|.
TGTGCCAGCAGCAGCCCTAATTCACCCCTCCACTTT
CASSSPNSPLHF
>TRBJ2-2|TRBV6-1|16|few|TRBD1
TGTGCCAGCAGTGAAACGGGACAGGGGGCAACCGGGGAGCTGTTTTTT
CASSETGQGATGELFF
>TRBJ2-3|TRBV2|15|.|.
TGTGCCAGCAGTGAAGGCCGGGGGAGCACAGATACGCAGTATTTT
CASSEGRGSTDTQYF
>TRBJ2-2|TRBV7-8|17|.|TRBD2
TGTGCCAGCAGCTTAGGGGGACTAGCGACGAACACCGGGGAGCTGTTTTTT
CASSLGGLATNTGELFF
>TRBJ1-5|TRBV27|14|.|.
TGTGCCAGCAGTGGGGACCGGGGGAGGCAGCCCCAGCATTTT
CASSGDRGRQPQHF
>TRBJ1-1|TRBV5-1|14|.|TRBD1
TGCGCCAGCAGCTCCCAGGGGGGGAACACTGAAGCTTTCTTT
CASSSQGGNTEAFF
>TRBJ2-1|TRBV4-1|17|.|TRBD2
TGCGCCAGCAGCCAAGCCACCCTAGCGGGAGCGTACAATGAGCAGTTCTTC
CASSQATLAGAYNEQFF
>TRBJ2-3|TRBV7-9|15|.|.
TGTGCCAGCAGCTTAGGCGGAGGCAGGACAGATACGCAGTATTTT
CASSLGGGRTDTQYF
>TRBJ2-6|TRBV6-1|18|.|TRBD1
TGTGCCAGCAGTGCCCGGGACAGGTCGGTCTCTGGGGCCAACGTCCTGACTTTC
CASSARDRSVSGANVLTF
>TRBJ2-3|TRBV5-1|18|.|TRBD1
TGCGCCAGCAGCTCGCGACAGGGTACCCCCGCGCACACAGATACGCAGTATTTT
CASSSRQGTPAHTDTQYF
>TRBJ1-3|TRBV6-1|16|.|.
TGTGCCAGCAGTGTGTTTCCGGGGATGTCTGGAAACACCATATATTTT
CASSVFPGMSGNTIYF
>TRBJ2-1|TRBV18|16|.|TRBD2
TGTGCCAGCTCACCGTCGGCTAGCGGGATTTCAAATGAGCAGTTCTTC
CASSPSASGISNEQFF
>TRBJ2-1|TRBV6-1|15|.|.
TGTGCCAGCAGTCCTAGCCAAAGCTCCTACAATGAGCAGTTCTTC
CASSPSQSSYNEQFF
>TRBJ2-7|TRBV5-4|14|.|TRBD2
TGTGCCAGCAGTTTCCCTAGCGGGCTCAACGAGCAGTACTTC
CASSFPSGLNEQYF
>TRBJ2-1|TRBV7-2|15|once|TRBD2
TGTGCCAGCAGCTTAAGCGCGGGAGGGCGAGATGAGCAGTTCTTC
CASSLSAGGRDEQFF
>TRBJ1-6|TRBV2|14|.|TRBD1
TGTGCCAGCAGGACGACAGGGGAGAATTCACCCCTCCACTTT
CASRTTGENSPLHF
>TRBJ2-5|TRBV30|14|.|TRBD2
TGTGCCTGGAGTGGGGCTAGCGGCCTAGAGACCCAGTACTTC
CAWSGASGLETQYF
>TRBJ2-1|TRBV2|15|.|TRBD2
TGTGCCACCCGGCCGACTAGCGTAGCGGGGAATGAGCAGTTCTTC
CATRPTSVAGNEQFF
>TRBJ1-5|TRBV7-9|19|.|.
TGTGCCAGCAGCCTATCGACGGCGGGGGCATTTGGTGGCAATCAGCCCCAGCATTTT
CASSLSTAGAFGGNQPQHF
>TRBJ2-1|TRBV5-6|16|.|.
TGTGCCAGCAGCTTGGGGGGGGTGAAGAGGGCTTATGAGCAGTTCTTC
CASSLGGVKRAYEQFF
>TRBJ2-5|TRBV5-1|16|once|TRBD2
TGCGCCAGCAGCTTAATCCCCAGCGGGGGCCAAGAGACCCAGTACTTC
CASSLIPSGGQETQYF
>TRBJ2-2|TRBV4-2|17|.|.
TGTGCCAGCAGCCAAGATAGGAGGGTTCGCGTATTGGGGGAGCTGTTTTTT
CASSQDRRVRVLGELFF
>TRBJ2-3|TRBV11-3|14|.|.
TGTGCCAGCAGCTCTGGCCAAAGCACAGATACGCAGTATTTT
CASSSGQSTDTQYF
>TRBJ1-4|TRBV6-5|14|.|.
TGTGCCAGCAGTTACCCGGGGGAAAGTGAAAAACTGTTTTTT
CASSYPGESEKLFF
>TRBJ2-1|TRBV19|18|.|TRBD2
TGTGCCAGTAGTTCGAGGACTAGCGGGAGGGCCTCCTACAATGAGCAGTTCTTC
CASSSRTSGRASYNEQFF
>TRBJ2-3|TRBV9|15|.|TRBD1
TGTGCCAGCAGCGTATGGGACAGTAGCACAGATACGCAGTATTTT
CASSVWDSSTDTQYF